The TCR beta chain under discussion was sequenced for a study of CD8 T cells in Susac syndrome. Trimming removed 1 base at V and 2 bases at J, with 14 bases between. The CDR3 totals 16 residues. From germline, CDR1 is SGHNT and CDR2 YYREEE (reference sequence). With random hexamers, reverse transcription was performed on about 0.5 to 1 ug of RNA. Amplification of TCR beta CDR3 spanned 54 Vbeta and 13 Jbeta via immunoSEQ multiplex PCR. Each CDR3 protein is one row after TCRdb ran MiXCR on the immunoSEQ multiplex PCR reads. The table includes 150,000 to 180,000 distinct CDR3 sequences, approximately 96% detected once.

The V and J genes are TRBV5-4 and TRBJ2-3; D not certain. The specimen sequenced was CD8+ T cells from PBMCs. The receptor comes from a human donor with multiple sclerosis. This chain's CDR3 is CASSLHLGRLTDTQYF. CDR3 DNA sequence: TGTGCCAGCAGCTTGCATCTGGGCCGACTCACAGATACGCAGTATTTT.